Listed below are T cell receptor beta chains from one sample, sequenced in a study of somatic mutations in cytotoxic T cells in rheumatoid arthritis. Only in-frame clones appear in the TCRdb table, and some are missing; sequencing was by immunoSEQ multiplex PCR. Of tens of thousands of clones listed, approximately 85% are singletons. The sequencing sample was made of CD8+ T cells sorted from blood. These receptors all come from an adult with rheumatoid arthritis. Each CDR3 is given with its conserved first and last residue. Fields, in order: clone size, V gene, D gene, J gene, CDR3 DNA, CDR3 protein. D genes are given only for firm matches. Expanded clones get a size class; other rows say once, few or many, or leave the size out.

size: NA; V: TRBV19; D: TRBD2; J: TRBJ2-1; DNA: TGTGCCAGTAGTATGGGGACTAGCAAATTCTTC; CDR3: CASSMGTSKFF
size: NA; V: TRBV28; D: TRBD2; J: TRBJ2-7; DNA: TGTGCCAGCACCCAAAGGCCTAGCGGGGTTAGGGCTCCCTACGAGCAGTACTTC; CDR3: CASTQRPSGVRAPYEQYF
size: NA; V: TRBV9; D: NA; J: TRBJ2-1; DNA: TGTGCCAGCAGCGTGGGTATGTCGGGAGAGCAGTTCTTC; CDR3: CASSVGMSGEQFF
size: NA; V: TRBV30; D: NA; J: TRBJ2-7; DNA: TGTGCCTGGAGCCCTGGGGGGTACGAGCAGTACTTC; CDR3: CAWSPGGYEQYF
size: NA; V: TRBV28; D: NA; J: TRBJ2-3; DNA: TGTGCCAGCAGTGTCGGGACGGGCCCCCCGTATTTT; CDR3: CASSVGTGPPYF
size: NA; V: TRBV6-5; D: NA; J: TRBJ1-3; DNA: TGTGCCAGCAGTTACTCAGGGACCTCTGGAAACACCATATATTTT; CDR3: CASSYSGTSGNTIYF
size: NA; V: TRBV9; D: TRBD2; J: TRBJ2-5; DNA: TGTGCCAGCAGCGCGTACCTAGCGGGAGGGCAAGAGACCCAGTACTTC; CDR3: CASSAYLAGGQETQYF
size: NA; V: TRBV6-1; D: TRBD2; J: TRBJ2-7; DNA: TGTGCCAGCAGTCCGGGGACTAGCGGAACCTACGAGCAGTACTTC; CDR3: CASSPGTSGTYEQYF
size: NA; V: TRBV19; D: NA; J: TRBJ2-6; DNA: TGTGCCAGTAGTATGGGTCAGGTGTCTGGGGCCAACGTCCTGACTTTC; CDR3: CASSMGQVSGANVLTF
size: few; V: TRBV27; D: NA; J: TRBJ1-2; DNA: TGTGCCAGCGGGGGGAACTATGGCTACACCTTC; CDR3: CASGGNYGYTF
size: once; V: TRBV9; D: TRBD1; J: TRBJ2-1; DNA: TGTGCCAGCAGCGTAGTACAGGGGGTAGGCAATGAGCAGTTCTTC; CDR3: CASSVVQGVGNEQFF
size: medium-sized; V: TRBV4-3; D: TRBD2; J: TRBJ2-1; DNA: TGCGCCAGCAGCGAGACTAGCGGGGGGGCGGGGCAGTTCTTC; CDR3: CASSETSGGAGQFF
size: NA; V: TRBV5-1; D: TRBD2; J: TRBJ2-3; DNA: TGCGCCAGCAGCTTGGGGAGCGGGGGCACAGATACGCAGTATTTT; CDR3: CASSLGSGGTDTQYF
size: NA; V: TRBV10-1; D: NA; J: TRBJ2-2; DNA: TGCGCCAGCAGTGACTCCAGCCGAATCGGGGAGCTGTTTTTT; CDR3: CASSDSSRIGELFF
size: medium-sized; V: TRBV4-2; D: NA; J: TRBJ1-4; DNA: TGTGCCAGCAGCCACTCAACCGGGACGGGTAATGAAAAACTGTTTTTT; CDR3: CASSHSTGTGNEKLFF
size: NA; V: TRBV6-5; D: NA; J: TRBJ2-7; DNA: TGTGCCAGCACGAGCAGTCGTTTGGAGCAGTACTTC; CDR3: CASTSSRLEQYF
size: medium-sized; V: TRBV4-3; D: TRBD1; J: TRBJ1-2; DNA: TGCGCCAGCAGCCAAGATCTGGGACAGCGCCATGGGTATGGCTACACCTTC; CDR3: CASSQDLGQRHGYGYTF
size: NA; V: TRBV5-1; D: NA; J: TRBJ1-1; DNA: TGCGCCAGCAGCCCAGGGGTGGGGGCATCGAACACTGAAGCTTTCTTT; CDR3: CASSPGVGASNTEAFF
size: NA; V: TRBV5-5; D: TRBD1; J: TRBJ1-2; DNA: TGTGCCAGCAGTTCTCAGGGGGCAAGCTATGGCTACACCTTC; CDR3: CASSSQGASYGYTF
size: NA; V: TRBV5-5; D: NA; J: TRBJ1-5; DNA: TGTGCCAGCAGCTTGGTGGGGGGGAACAATCAGCCCCAGCATTTT; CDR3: CASSLVGGNNQPQHF
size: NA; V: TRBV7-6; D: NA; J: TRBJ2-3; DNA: TGTGCCAGCAGCTCCGGGACTGGACCAGGGGCGCAGTATTTT; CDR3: CASSSGTGPGAQYF
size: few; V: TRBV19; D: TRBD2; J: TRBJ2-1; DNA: TGTGCCAGTAGCCCTAGCGGGGCCCCCTACAATGAGCAGTTCTTC; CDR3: CASSPSGAPYNEQFF
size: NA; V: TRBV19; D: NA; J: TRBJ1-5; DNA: TGTGCCAGTAGTATCTCAGTTTCTCAGCCCCAGCATTTT; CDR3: CASSISVSQPQHF
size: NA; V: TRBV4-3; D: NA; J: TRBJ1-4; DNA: TGCGCCAGCAGCCAAGACGGGGCAACTAATGAAAAACTGTTTTTT; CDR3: CASSQDGATNEKLFF
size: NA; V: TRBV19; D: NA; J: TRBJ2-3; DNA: TGTGCCAGTACCTATGATTGGACTGGCCGACTAGATACGCAGTATTTT; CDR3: CASTYDWTGRLDTQYF
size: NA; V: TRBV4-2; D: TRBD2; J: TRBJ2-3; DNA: TGTGCCAGCAGCCAAGGAATCCAGCGGGGGGCCACAGATACGCAGTATTTT; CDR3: CASSQGIQRGATDTQYF
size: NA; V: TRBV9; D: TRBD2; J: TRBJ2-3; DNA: TGTGCCAGCAGCGTAACGGGGGGGACCACAGATACGCAGTATTTT; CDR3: CASSVTGGTTDTQYF
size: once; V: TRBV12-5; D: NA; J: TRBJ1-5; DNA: TGTGCTAGTGGCCCTACCGACGAGAATCAGCCCCAGCATTTT; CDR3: CASGPTDENQPQHF
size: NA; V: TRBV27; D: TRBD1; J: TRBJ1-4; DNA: TGTGCCAGCAGTTTGTCGGACAGGGGAGGTGAAAAACTGTTTTTT; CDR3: CASSLSDRGGEKLFF
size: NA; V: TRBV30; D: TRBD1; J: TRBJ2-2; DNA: TGTGCCTGGGTGGACAGGGCAACCGGGGAGCTGTTTTTT; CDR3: CAWVDRATGELFF
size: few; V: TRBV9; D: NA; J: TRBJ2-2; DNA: TGTGCCAGCAGCGTGTACACCGGGGAGCTGTTTTTT; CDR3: CASSVYTGELFF
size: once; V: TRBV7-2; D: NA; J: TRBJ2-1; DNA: TGTGCCAGCAGCTTAGGTGACAATGAGCAGTTCTTC; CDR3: CASSLGDNEQFF
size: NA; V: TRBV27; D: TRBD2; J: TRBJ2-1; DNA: TGTGCCAGCAGACTAGCGGGAGGGCCTGGTGATGAGCAGTTCTTC; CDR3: CASRLAGGPGDEQFF
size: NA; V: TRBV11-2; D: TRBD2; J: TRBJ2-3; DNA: TGTGCCAGCAGCTTAGTAGCGGGAGCACACACAGATACGCAGTATTTT; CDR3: CASSLVAGAHTDTQYF
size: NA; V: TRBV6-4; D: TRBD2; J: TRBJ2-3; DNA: TGTGCCAGCAGTGAGAGCAGCGGGGGCACAGATACGCAGTATTTT; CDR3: CASSESSGGTDTQYF
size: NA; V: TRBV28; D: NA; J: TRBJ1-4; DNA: TGTGCCAGCAGTTTAGAGGGCAGGGCAACTAATGAAAAACTGTTTTTT; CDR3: CASSLEGRATNEKLFF
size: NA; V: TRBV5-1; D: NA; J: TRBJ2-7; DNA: TGCGCCAGCAGCGCGGGTTACGAGCAGTACTTC; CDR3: CASSAGYEQYF
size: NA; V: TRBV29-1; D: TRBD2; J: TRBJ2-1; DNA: TGCAGCGTTGCGACGTCTAGCGGGAGCTCCAATGAGCAGTTCTTC; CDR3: CSVATSSGSSNEQFF
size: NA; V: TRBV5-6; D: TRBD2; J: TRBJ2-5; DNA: TGTGCCAGCAGCTCCAGCGGGGCAGGGCACGAGACCCAGTACTTC; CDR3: CASSSSGAGHETQYF
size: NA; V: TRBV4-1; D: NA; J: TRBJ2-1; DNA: TGCGCCAGCAGCCGAGTAGGTAGTGAGCAGTTCTTC; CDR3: CASSRVGSEQFF
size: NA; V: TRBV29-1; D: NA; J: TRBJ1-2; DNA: TGCAGCGTTGAAACGATGGCAGAGTACAACTATGGCTACACCTTC; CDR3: CSVETMAEYNYGYTF
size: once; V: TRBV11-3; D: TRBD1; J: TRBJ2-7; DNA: TGTGCCAGCAGCTCAACGAGGGGACAGGGGTACTACGAGCAGTACTTC; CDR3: CASSSTRGQGYYEQYF
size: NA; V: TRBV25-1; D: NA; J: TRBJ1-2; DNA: TGTGCCAGCAGCACAGGCCACTATGGCTACACCTTC; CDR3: CASSTGHYGYTF
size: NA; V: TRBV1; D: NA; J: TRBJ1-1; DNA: TGCACCAGCAGCCGAATGCCACCGGTGAGCACTGAAGCTTTCTTT; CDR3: CTSSRMPPVSTEAFF
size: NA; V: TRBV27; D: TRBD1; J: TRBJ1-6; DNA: TGTGCCAGCTGGGCAGGGGGCAATAATTCACCCCTCCACTTT; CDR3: CASWAGGNNSPLHF